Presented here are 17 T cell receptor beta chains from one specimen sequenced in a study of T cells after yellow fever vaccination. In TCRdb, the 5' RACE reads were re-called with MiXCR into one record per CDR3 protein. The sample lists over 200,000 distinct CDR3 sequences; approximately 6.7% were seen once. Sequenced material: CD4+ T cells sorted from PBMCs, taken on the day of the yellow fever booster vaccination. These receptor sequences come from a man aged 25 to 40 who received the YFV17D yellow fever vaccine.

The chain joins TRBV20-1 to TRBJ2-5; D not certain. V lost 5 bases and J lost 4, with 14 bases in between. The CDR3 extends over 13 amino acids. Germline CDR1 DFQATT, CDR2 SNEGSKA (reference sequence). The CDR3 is CSAGYVGLETQYF. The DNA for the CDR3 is TGCAGTGCTGGCTACGTGGGGTTAGAGACCCAGTACTTC.

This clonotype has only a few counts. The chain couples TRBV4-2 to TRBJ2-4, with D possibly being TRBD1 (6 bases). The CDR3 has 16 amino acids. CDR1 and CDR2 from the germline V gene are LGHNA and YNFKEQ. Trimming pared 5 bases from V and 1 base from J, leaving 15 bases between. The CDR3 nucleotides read TGTGCCAGCAGCTTAGTAGGGACATCGGCCAAAAACATTCAGTACTTC. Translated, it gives CASSLVGTSAKNIQYF.

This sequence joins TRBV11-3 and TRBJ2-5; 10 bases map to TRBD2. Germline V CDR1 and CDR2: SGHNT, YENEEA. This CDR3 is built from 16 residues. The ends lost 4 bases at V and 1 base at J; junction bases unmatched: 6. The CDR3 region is CASSYQREGLQETQYF. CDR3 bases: TGTGCCAGCAGCTACCAGCGGGAGGGCCTCCAAGAGACCCAGTACTTC.

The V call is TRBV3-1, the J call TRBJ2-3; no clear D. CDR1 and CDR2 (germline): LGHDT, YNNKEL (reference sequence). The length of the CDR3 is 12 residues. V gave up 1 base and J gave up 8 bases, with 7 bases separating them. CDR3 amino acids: CASSQVRSTQYF. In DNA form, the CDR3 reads TGTGCCAGCAGCCAAGTGAGGTCTACGCAGTATTTT.

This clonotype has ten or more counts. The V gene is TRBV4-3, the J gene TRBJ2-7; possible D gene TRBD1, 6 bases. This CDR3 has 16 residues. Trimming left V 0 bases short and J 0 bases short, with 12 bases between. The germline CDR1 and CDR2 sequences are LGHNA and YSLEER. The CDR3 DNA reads TGCGCCAGCAGCCAAGAACCGGGACAAAACTCCTACGAGCAGTACTTC. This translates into CASSQEPGQNSYEQYF.

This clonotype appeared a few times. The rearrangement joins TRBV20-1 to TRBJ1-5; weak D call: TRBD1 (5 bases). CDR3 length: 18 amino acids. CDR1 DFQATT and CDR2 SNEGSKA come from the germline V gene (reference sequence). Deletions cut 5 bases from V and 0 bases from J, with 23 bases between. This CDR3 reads CSAGTLGSVGGSNQPQHF. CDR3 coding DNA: TGCAGTGCTGGTACTCTTGGTTCGGTTGGGGGTAGCAATCAGCCCCAGCATTTT.

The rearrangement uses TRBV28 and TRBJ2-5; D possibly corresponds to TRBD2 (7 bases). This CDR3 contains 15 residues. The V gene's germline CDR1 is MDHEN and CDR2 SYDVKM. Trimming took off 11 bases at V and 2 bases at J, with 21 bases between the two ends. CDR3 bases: TGTGCCGCAACCCCAACGGGGAGGGGGCAAGAGACCCAGTACTTC. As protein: CAATPTGRGQETQYF.

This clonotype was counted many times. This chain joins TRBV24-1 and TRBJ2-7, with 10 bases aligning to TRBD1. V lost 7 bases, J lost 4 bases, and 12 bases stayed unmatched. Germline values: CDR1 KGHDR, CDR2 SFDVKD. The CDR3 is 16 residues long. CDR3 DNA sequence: TGTGCCACCAGCACCCGCGGGGACAGGGGAAGATACGAGCAGTACTTC. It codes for CATSTRGDRGRYEQYF.

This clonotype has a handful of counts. The CDR3 spells CASTPGTGTTEAFF. As DNA, the CDR3 is TGTGCCAGCACCCCCGGGACAGGGACCACTGAAGCTTTCTTT. The chain has TRBV7-2 and TRBJ1-1; 9 bases align to TRBD1. The J segment lost 4 bases and the V segment lost 7 bases, leaving 7 bases of the junction unmatched. The CDR3 has 14 amino acids. Per the germline V gene, CDR1 is SGHTA and CDR2 is FQGNSA.

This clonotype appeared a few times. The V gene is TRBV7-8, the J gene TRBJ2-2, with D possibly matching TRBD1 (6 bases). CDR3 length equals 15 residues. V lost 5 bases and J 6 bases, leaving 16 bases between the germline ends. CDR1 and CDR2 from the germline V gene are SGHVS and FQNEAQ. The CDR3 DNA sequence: TGTGCCAGCAGCCCAGGGGATTCAAAGGCCGGGGAGCTGTTTTTT. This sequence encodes CASSPGDSKAGELFF.

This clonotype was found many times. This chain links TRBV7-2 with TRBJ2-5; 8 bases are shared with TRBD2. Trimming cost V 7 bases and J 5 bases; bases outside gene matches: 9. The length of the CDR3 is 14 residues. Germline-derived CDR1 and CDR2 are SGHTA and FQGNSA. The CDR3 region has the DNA TGTGCCAGCACACCCGGGGGGGGCGGCGAGACCCAGTACTTC. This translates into CASTPGGGGETQYF.

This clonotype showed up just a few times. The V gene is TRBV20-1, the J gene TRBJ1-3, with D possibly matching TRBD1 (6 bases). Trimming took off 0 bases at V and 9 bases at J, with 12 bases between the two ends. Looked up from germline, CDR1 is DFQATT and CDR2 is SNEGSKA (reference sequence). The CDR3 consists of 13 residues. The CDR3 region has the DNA TGCAGTGCTAGAGATCGAGGGACATTCACCATATATTTT. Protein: CSARDRGTFTIYF.

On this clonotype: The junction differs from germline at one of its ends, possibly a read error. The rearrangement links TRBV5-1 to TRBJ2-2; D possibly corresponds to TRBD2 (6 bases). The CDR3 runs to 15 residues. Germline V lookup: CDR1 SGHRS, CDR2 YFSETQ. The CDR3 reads CASSFSGPNTGELVF. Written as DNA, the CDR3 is TGCGCCAGCAGCTTTAGCGGCCCGAACACCGGGGAGCTGGTTTTT.

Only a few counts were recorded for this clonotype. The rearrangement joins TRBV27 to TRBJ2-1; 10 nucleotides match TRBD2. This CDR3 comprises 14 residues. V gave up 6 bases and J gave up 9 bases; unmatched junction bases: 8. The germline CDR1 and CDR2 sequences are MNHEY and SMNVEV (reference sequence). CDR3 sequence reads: CASRQAGGAREQFF. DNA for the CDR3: TGTGCCAGCAGACAAGCGGGAGGGGCTCGTGAGCAGTTCTTC.

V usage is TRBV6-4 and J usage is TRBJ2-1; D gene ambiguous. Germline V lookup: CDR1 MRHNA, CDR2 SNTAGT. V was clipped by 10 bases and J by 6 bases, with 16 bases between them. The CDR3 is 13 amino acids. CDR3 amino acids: CATSLGLSNEQFF. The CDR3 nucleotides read TGTGCCACCTCGCTAGGATTAAGCAATGAGCAGTTCTTC.

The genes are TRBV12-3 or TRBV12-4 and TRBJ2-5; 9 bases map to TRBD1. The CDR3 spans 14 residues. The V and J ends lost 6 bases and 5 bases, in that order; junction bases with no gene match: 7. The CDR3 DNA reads TGTGCCAGCAGGCAAACAGGGGGCTGGGAGACCCAGTACTTC. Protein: CASRQTGGWETQYF.

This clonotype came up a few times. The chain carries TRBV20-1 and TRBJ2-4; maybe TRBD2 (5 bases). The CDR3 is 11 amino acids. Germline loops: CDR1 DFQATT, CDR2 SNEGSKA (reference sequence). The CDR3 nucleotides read TGCAGCGCGGGAGCCAAAAACATTCAGTACTTC. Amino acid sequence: CSAGAKNIQYF.